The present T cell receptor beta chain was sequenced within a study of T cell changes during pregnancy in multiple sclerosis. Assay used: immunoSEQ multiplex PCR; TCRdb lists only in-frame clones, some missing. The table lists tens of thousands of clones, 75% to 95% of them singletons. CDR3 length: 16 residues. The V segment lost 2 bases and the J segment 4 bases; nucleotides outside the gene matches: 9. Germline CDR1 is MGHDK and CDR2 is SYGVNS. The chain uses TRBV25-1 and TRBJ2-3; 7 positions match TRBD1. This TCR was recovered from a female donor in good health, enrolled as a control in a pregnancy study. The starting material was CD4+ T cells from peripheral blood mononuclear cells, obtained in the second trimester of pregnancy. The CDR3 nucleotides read TGTGCCAGCAGTGAAGATCTGGATACAGGGGCAGATACGCAGTATTTT. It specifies CASSEDLDTGADTQYF. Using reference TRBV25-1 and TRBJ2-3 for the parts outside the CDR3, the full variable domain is EADIYQTPRYLVIGTGKKITLECSQTMGHDKMYWYQQDPGMELHLIHYSYGVNSTEKGDLSSESTVSRIRTEHFPLTLESARPSHTSQYLCASSEDLDTGADTQYFGPGTRLTVL.